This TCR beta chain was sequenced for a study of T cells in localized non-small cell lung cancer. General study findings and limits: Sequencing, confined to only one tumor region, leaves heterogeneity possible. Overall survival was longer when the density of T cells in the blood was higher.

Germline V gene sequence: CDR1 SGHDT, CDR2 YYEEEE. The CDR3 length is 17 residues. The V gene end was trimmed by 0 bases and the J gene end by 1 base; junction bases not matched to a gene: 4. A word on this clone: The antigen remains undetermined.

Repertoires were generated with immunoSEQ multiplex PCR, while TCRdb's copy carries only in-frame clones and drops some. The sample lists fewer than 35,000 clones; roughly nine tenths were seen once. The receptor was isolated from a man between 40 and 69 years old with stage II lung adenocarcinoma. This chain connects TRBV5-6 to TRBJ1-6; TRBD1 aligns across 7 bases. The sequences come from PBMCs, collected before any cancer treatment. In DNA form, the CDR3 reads TGTGCCAGCAGCTTGGAGGCAGGGGGGTCCTATAATTCACCCCTCCACTTT. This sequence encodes CASSLEAGGSYNSPLHF.